The entry below describes one T cell receptor (beta chain). The antigen remains undetermined. The authors divided CD4+ cells into CD45RA+ naive and CD45RA-negative memory subsets. V lost 7 bases and J 3 bases, leaving 12 bases between the germline ends. Germline CDR1 MDHEN, CDR2 SYDVKM. CDR3 length equals 13 residues. This specimen belongs to a study of shared clonotypes between healthy human individuals. Regarding the study as a whole: Clonotype sharing across donors was expected to vary with sequencing depth. Sorted-subset samples were not fully sequenced, rarefaction indicated.

Here immunoSEQ multiplex PCR was the method, and the copy in TCRdb shows in-frame clones only, minus some. Seen here are about 2.4 million clones, 90% to 95% observed once, and the top ten hold 0.36%. The V gene is TRBV28, the J gene TRBJ1-1; tentative D call: TRBD1 (6 bases). Material for sequencing was naive CD4+ T cells from PBMCs. Described subset: CD45RA+ positively selected. The sequence derives from a young man in good health. Some clones in this sample may be carry-over from other donors' samples. The CDR3 DNA is TGTGCCAGCATCCTAGGGGGTTACACTGAAGCTTTCTTT. It encodes CASILGGYTEAFF.